This passage covers 2 T cell receptor beta chains from one sample sequenced in a study of T cells in Graves' hyperthyroidism and ophthalmopathy (dated by TCRdb to between 2018 and 2020). The library was produced with multiplex PCR. The sample was run on an Illumina HiSeq 2000. TCR beta CDR3 regions were amplified from RNA transcripts. The TCR CDR3 was subjected to a first round of RT-PCR using the HTBI primer set and the Qiagen OneStep RT-PCR kit. In-frame beta chains were kept once TCRdb had trimmed the public reads at Q25 with fastp and called clones with MiXCR. Identical CDR3 protein sequences are pooled into one entry, listed with their most common genes and DNA. This sample lists roughly 250,000 distinct CDR3 sequences; around 15% were detected once. The ten largest make up more than 25% of the sample. The sequenced sample consisted of blood. Receptors were obtained from a woman younger than 30 with Graves' ophthalmopathy.

This clonotype came up a few times. The chain carries TRBV20-1 and TRBJ1-6; 7 nucleotides line up with TRBD1. CDR1 is DFQATT and CDR2 is SNEGSKA in the germline V gene (reference sequence). V gave up 1 base and J gave up 3 bases; unmatched junction bases: 18. The CDR3 extends over 20 amino acids. The CDR3 here is CSARAHPQPMTGFYNSPLHF. CDR3 DNA sequence: TGCAGTGCTAGAGCGCACCCCCAGCCGATGACAGGGTTCTATAATTCACCCCTCCACTTT.

This clonotype has more than one count but fewer than ten. The chain employs TRBV4-3 and TRBJ2-3; D might be TRBD2 (5 bases). The germline gives CDR1 LGHNA, CDR2 YSLEER. The CDR3 length is 14 residues. V was pared by 1 base and J by 2 bases, with 7 bases between. The CDR3 region is CASSQGLATDTQYF. CDR3 nucleotides: TGCGCCAGCAGCCAAGGGCTAGCCACAGATACGCAGTATTTT.